The 24 T cell receptor beta chains in this list originate from one sample, sequenced in a study of tumor-infiltrating lymphocytes in primary liver carcinoma. Unsorted whole blood yielded blood RNA, and germline DNA was extracted as well. Synthesis of TCR beta cDNA was carried out from 450 to 650 ng total RNA with a constant-region primer. Three nested multiplex PCR rounds, a slightly modified ARM-PCR, produced the libraries for TCR beta. Researchers ran the first two PCR rounds for 10 cycles each with TRBV1-TRBV30 forward primers and a C-beta reverse primer. MiXCR, applied by TCRdb to the multiplex PCR reads, yields one record per CDR3 protein. This sample has about 320,000 distinct CDR3 sequences, with 60% to 80% found just once. Input material: peripheral blood. Receptors originate from a man in his forties or fifties with primary liver carcinoma and hepatitis B virus infection.

As for this clonotype: A much larger clone is a single base away; this may be a read error. The rearrangement joins TRBV29-1 to TRBJ2-3; TRBD1 matches 10 bases. The CDR3 totals 13 residues. Germline assignment: CDR1 SQVTM and CDR2 ANQGSEA. CDR3 protein: CSVGDRGTDMQYF. The CDR3 DNA follows: TGCAGCGTTGGGGACAGGGGCACAGATATGCAGTATTTT.

The chain links TRBV7-6 to TRBJ2-7; TRBD2 is a possible D gene (6 bases). V shed 1 base and J shed 6 bases, with 16 bases lying between them. The germline CDR1 and CDR2 sequences are SGHVS and FNYEAQ. This CDR3 has 15 residues. The CDR3 reads CASSLEAGTLSEQYF. CDR3 sequence (DNA): TGTGCCAGCAGCTTAGAGGCGGGAACACTCTCCGAGCAGTACTTC. Variable domain in full (rest from reference TRBV7-6 and TRBJ2-7): GAGVSQSPRYKVTKRGQDVALRCDPISGHVSLYWYRQALGQGPEFLTYFNYEAQQDKSGLPNDRFSAERPEGSISTLTIQRTEQRDSAMYRCASSLEAGTLSEQYFGPGTRLTVT.

The sample holds a few counts of this clonotype. V gene TRBV12-3 or TRBV12-4 combines with J gene TRBJ2-1, with 15 bases fitting TRBD2. The CDR3 consists of 16 residues. Trimming cost V 6 bases and J 8 bases; bases outside gene matches: 8. The CDR3 here is CASSQGLAGGYDEQFF. The DNA of the CDR3 is TGTGCCAGCAGCCAAGGACTAGCGGGAGGGTACGATGAGCAGTTCTTC.

For this clonotype: A much larger clone sits a single nucleotide away, making a read error possible. CDR3 residues: CASGFPAGANVLTF. The CDR3 DNA reads as TGTGCCAGCGGCTTTCCTGCAGGGGCCAACGTCCTGACTTTC. The chain carries TRBV5-5 and TRBJ2-6; D gene uncertain. Germline-derived CDR1 and CDR2 are SGHKS and YYEKEE (reference sequence). CDR3 length equals 14 residues.

The chain carries TRBV29-1 and TRBJ2-5; the D gene could be TRBD1 or TRBD2 (5 bases each). Germline lookup yields CDR1 SQVTM and CDR2 ANQGSEA. This CDR3 comprises 14 residues. The germline V and J ends were trimmed by 2 bases and 1 base, with 11 bases remaining between them. The CDR3 region has the DNA TGCAGCGTTGAAAATTGGGGGATCCAAGAGACCCAGTACTTC. Protein: CSVENWGIQETQYF.

With regard to this clonotype: The junction shows a germline mismatch at one end, possibly a read error. The chain links TRBV6-6 to TRBJ2-7; tentative D call: TRBD1 (5 bases). CDR1 is MNHNY, CDR2 SVGAGI, per germline (reference sequence). The CDR3 contains 15 residues. The CDR3 sequence is CASSYSGGQAHEQYF. CDR3 in DNA: TGTGCCAGCAGTTACTCGGGCGGACAAGCCCACGAGCAATACTTC.

This clonotype came up a few times. V gene TRBV28 combines with J gene TRBJ1-1; maybe TRBD1 (5 bases). CDR3 length: 14 residues. The germline CDR1 and CDR2 sequences are MDHEN and SYDVKM. V was trimmed by 8 bases and J by 7 bases, leaving 20 bases between them. CDR3 DNA: TGTGCCAGCGTCCCCGGCTCAGGGCGCGATGAAGCTTTCTTT. Translation: CASVPGSGRDEAFF.

A note on this clonotype: An end of the junction differs from the germline gene, which may be a read error. This rearrangement joins TRBV5-8 to TRBJ2-3; the match to TRBD2 covers 9 bases. The CDR3 contains 15 residues. Germline V gene sequence: CDR1 SGHTS, CDR2 YDEGEE. In DNA, the CDR3 is TGTGCCAGCAGCTTGGGGCTAGCGGGAACAGTTACGCAGTATTTT. It yields the protein CASSLGLAGTVTQYF.

This clonotype was picked up a small number of times. This sequence may be a read error, since a much larger clone differs from it by one base. V usage is TRBV10-3 and J usage is TRBJ2-3, with D maybe TRBD2 (7 bases). The CDR3 has 14 residues. Germline V CDR1 and CDR2: ENHRY, SYGVKD. CDR3 coding DNA: TGTGCCATCTGTGAAGGGGGGGGCGCAGATACGCAGTATTTT. It codes for CAICEGGGADTQYF.

The J gene is TRBJ2-1, the V gene TRBV28; D could derive from TRBD1 or TRBD2 (5 bases each). The CDR3 has 14 amino acids. V lost 6 bases and J lost 10, with 19 bases in between. The germline gives CDR1 MDHEN, CDR2 SYDVKM. The CDR3 DNA follows: TGTGCCAGCAGGACCGGGACCCTCCATGGCGAGCAGTTCTTC. Translating gives CASRTGTLHGEQFF.

This clonotype was seen only a few times. J is TRBJ2-2 and V is TRBV4-2, with 11 bases identical to TRBD2. CDR3 length equals 18 residues. The germline gives CDR1 LGHNA, CDR2 YNFKEQ. The V segment lost 1 base and the J segment 6 bases; nucleotides outside the gene matches: 10. CDR3 amino acids: CASSQGAGLAVNAGELFF. DNA of the CDR3: TGTGCCAGCAGCCAAGGAGCGGGACTAGCGGTAAACGCCGGGGAGCTGTTTTTT.

In the case of this clonotype: A much larger clone lies one base from this, so it may be a read error. The V gene is TRBV7-8, the J gene TRBJ2-7; D gene ambiguous. The CDR3 has 13 amino acids. CDR1 and CDR2 from the germline V gene are SGHVS and FQNEAQ. The chain's CDR3 is CASSPPEGSSQCF. The CDR3 DNA sequence: TGTGCCAGCAGCCCGCCGGAAGGCTCTTCGCAGTGCTTC.

To note about this clonotype: This could be a read error, since a much larger clone is one nucleotide away. The chain is built from TRBV29-1 and TRBJ1-1; perhaps TRBD1 as D (6 bases). CDR3 length equals 12 residues. CDR1 SQVTM and CDR2 ANQGSEA come from the germline V gene. The CDR3 coding sequence is TGCAGCGCACAGGGTTGGGGCACTGAAGCTTTATTT. As protein: CSAQGWGTEALF.

About this clonotype itself: This may arise from a read error, as a much more abundant clone is one base away. The missing conserved phenylalanine or tryptophan at the end of this CDR3 makes a read error likely. The chain couples TRBV7-9 to TRBJ1-1, with TRBD1 as a possible D gene (6 bases). CDR1 and CDR2 from the germline V gene are SEHNR and FQNEAQ (reference sequence). The CDR3 has 13 residues. The V end lost 0 bases, the J end lost 11 bases, and 13 bases lay between the germline ends. The CDR3 coding sequence is TGTGCCAGCAGCTTAGCGCCAGGGACAAGGGCTTTCTCT. It yields the protein CASSLAPGTRAFS.

The sample holds many counts of this clonotype. The chain carries TRBV6-1 and TRBJ1-5, with D hard to call. CDR1 is MNHNS and CDR2 is SASEGT in the germline V gene. The CDR3 totals 11 residues. Trimming pared 4 bases from V and 11 bases from J, leaving 9 bases between. CDR3: CASSGEKAQHF. The DNA for the CDR3 is TGTGCCAGCAGTGGGGAAAAGGCCCAGCATTTT.

To note about this clonotype: A read error may account for a junction end that differs from germline. The genes are TRBV24-1 and TRBJ2-1; possible D gene TRBD1, 7 bases. This CDR3 has 16 residues. The germline gives CDR1 KGHDR, CDR2 SFDVKD. DNA of the CDR3: TGCGCCGCCAGTGACCTTCCCCAGGGGGGCTACAATGAGCAGTTCTTC. Protein sequence: CAASDLPQGGYNEQFF.

The V and J genes are TRBV11-3 and TRBJ2-2, with 7 bases that match TRBD1. This CDR3 spans 15 amino acids. CDR1 and CDR2 (germline): SGHNT, YENEEA. CDR3 nucleotide sequence: TGTTCCAACAGCTCCACGACAGGGTTTAACGGGGAGCTGTTTTTT. Translating it yields CSNSSTTGFNGELFF.

For this clonotype: A much larger clone differs from this one at a single base, so this may be a read error. This chain joins TRBV29-1 and TRBJ2-5; 16 bases agree with TRBD2. Unmatched junction bases numbered 2, after V lost 6 bases and J lost 4 bases. Germline V gene lookup returns CDR1 SQVTM and CDR2 ANQGSEA. The CDR3 runs to 14 residues. The CDR3 is CSVGTSGRGETQYF. In DNA, the CDR3 is TGCAGCGTAGGGACTAGCGGGAGGGGAGAGACCCAGTACTTC.

This clonotype occurred a few times. This rearrangement joins TRBV19 to TRBJ1-2, with a tentative D call TRBD1 (5 bases). The CDR3 is 16 residues long. Trimming shortened V by 7 bases and J by 4 bases, and 22 bases separated the two germline ends. Germline V lookup: CDR1 LNHDA, CDR2 SQIVND (reference sequence). CDR3 DNA: TGTGCCAGTACCTCCCTATGGGGCAATAAGGTCTATGGCTACACCTTC. It yields the protein CASTSLWGNKVYGYTF.

This clonotype was counted only a few times. One base away lies a much larger clone, so this may be a sequencing read error. The CDR3: CTSSSQRGGGDEQFF. The CDR3 nucleotides are TGTACCAGCAGTTCCCAGAGGGGAGGGGGCGATGAGCAGTTCTTC. V gene TRBV6-5 combines with J gene TRBJ2-1; D is possibly TRBD1 or TRBD2 (7 bases each). The CDR3 is 15 residues long. Germline CDR1 and CDR2: MNHEY and SVGAGI.

A remark on this clonotype: This sequence may be a read error, since a much larger clone differs from it by one base. The chain joins TRBV12-3 or TRBV12-4 to TRBJ1-5; D gene unclear. There are 12 residues in the CDR3. CDR3: CASSSVPQPRHF. CDR3 in DNA: TGTGCCAGCAGTTCGGTTCCGCAGCCCCGGCATTTT.

The genes are TRBV5-5 and TRBJ2-2, with D perhaps TRBD2 (6 bases). The V gene lost 5 bases and the J gene lost 5 bases, with 19 bases spanning the gap. This CDR3 is 16 amino acids long. The germline gives CDR1 SGHKS, CDR2 YYEKEE (reference sequence). CDR3 coding DNA: TGTGCCAGCAGGCTTAAAACACTTGGAGGGACCGGGGAGCTGTTTTTT. Protein product: CASRLKTLGGTGELFF.

V usage is TRBV2 and J usage is TRBJ2-5, with D uncertain. In germline, CDR1 is SNHLY, CDR2 FYNNEI. Trimming cost V 4 bases and J 4 bases, with 10 bases left between them. CDR3 length equals 13 residues. The DNA of the CDR3 is TGTGCCAGCAGTGTGGGATTGGGAGAGACCCAGTACTTC. It specifies CASSVGLGETQYF. Filled out from reference TRBV2 and TRBJ2-5, the complete variable domain reads EPEVTQTPSHQVTQMGQEVILRCVPISNHLYFYWYRQILGQKVEFLVSFYNNEISEKSEIFDDQFSVERPDGSNFTLKIRSTKLEDSAMYFCASSVGLGETQYFGPGTRLLVL.

Remarks on this clonotype: A much more abundant neighbour one base away suggests this may be a read error. This chain uses TRBV6-5 with TRBJ2-2; 13 bases map to TRBD2. The CDR3 contains 20 residues. Losses at the gene ends were 5 bases for V and 7 bases for J; bases not matched to a gene: 19. CDR1 and CDR2 (germline): MNHEY, SVGAGI. The CDR3 protein is CASSHPILAGGPSQVGELFF. The CDR3 DNA is TGTGCCAGCAGTCACCCAATACTAGCGGGAGGGCCCTCGCAGGTCGGGGAGCTGTTTTTT.